The 15 T cell receptor beta chains listed next were all sequenced from one sample in a study of shared clonotypes between healthy human individuals. The naive CD8 population came from CD45RO-negative cells selected for CCR7, without terminally differentiated effector memory CD45RA+ cells. Measured with immunoSEQ multiplex PCR; TCRdb has only the in-frame clones, and not every one. This sample has roughly 2.1 million clones, with 90% to 95% found just once. Material: naive CD8+ T cells from PBMCs. These receptors were obtained from a man younger than 35 in good health. Some clones in this sample may be carry-over from other donors' samples.

This chain links TRBV5-1 with TRBJ2-2; TRBD2 aligns across 8 bases. CDR1 and CDR2 (germline): SGHRS, YFSETQ. Trimming took 1 base from V and 3 from J; bases not matched to a gene: 5. The CDR3 extends over 16 amino acids. CDR3 DNA sequence: TGCGCCAGCAGCTTGCCGGGAGGGGTAGACACCGGGGAGCTGTTTTTT. The encoded protein is CASSLPGGVDTGELFF.

This clone has a single count. V usage is TRBV27 and J usage is TRBJ2-2; D is uncertain. V lost 2 bases and J 4 bases, leaving 11 bases between the germline ends. The CDR3 contains 15 residues. The germline gives CDR1 MNHEY, CDR2 SMNVEV (reference sequence). CDR3 in DNA: TGTGCCAGCAGTTTAGTTCGAATCGCCACCGGGGAGCTGTTTTTT. Translated, it gives CASSLVRIATGELFF.

In regard to this clone: Other DNA sequences in this specimen translate into the identical CDR3. V and J are TRBV5-4 and TRBJ2-1, with D possibly called TRBD1 or TRBD2 (5 bases each). CDR1 and CDR2 (germline): SGHNT, YYREEE (reference sequence). The CDR3 is made up of 12 amino acids. Trimming took off 0 bases at V and 8 bases at J, with 6 bases between the two ends. In DNA form, the CDR3 reads TGTGCCAGCAGCTTGGTGGGGGATGAGCAGTTCTTC. Its translation is CASSLVGDEQFF.

The chain is built from TRBV7-6 and TRBJ1-5; D unclear. The CDR3 is made up of 13 amino acids. Germline V gene data show CDR1 as SGHVS and CDR2 as FNYEAQ. V was clipped by 2 bases and J by 5 bases, with 7 bases between them. CDR3 in amino acids: CASSLRLDQPQHF. CDR3 bases: TGTGCCAGCAGCTTAAGATTAGATCAGCCCCAGCATTTT.

The rearrangement joins TRBV5-1 to TRBJ2-1, with TRBD1 matching over 7 bases. Germline loops: CDR1 SGHRS, CDR2 YFSETQ. CDR3 length: 18 residues. Losses at the gene ends were 0 bases for V and 3 bases for J; bases not matched to a gene: 12. The CDR3 region is CASSLEGAGRVNYNEQFF. For the CDR3, the DNA is TGCGCCAGCAGCTTGGAGGGGGCCGGCAGGGTGAACTACAATGAGCAGTTCTTC.

The CDR3 loop is CASSLWGGADLTQYF. Here the CDR3 DNA reads TGTGCCAGCAGTTTATGGGGAGGGGCAGACCTTACGCAGTATTTT. V gene TRBV27 combines with J gene TRBJ2-3, with 7 positions matching TRBD2. Germline V gene sequence: CDR1 MNHEY, CDR2 SMNVEV (reference sequence). V dropped 1 base and J dropped 8; count of bases not matched to a gene: 9. The CDR3 covers 15 residues.

J is TRBJ2-3 and V is TRBV10-3; D perhaps matches TRBD2 (6 bases). The germline gives CDR1 ENHRY, CDR2 SYGVKD. The CDR3 length is 13 residues. V was shortened by 2 bases and J by 4 bases, with 7 bases between the two germline ends. CDR3 region: CAISEASADTQYF. For the CDR3, the DNA is TGTGCCATCAGTGAGGCTAGCGCAGATACGCAGTATTTT.

The chain recombines TRBV16 with TRBJ1-2, with D possibly TRBD1 on 6 matching bases. Trimming stripped 4 bases from V and 2 bases from J, with 8 bases between. The CDR3 is made up of 13 amino acids. Germline V gene sequence: CDR1 KGHSY, CDR2 FQNENV. The CDR3 coding sequence is TGTGCCAGCAGCCCTGACAGGAACTATGGCTACACCTTC. Its protein product is CASSPDRNYGYTF.

The chain recombines TRBV4-1 with TRBJ1-3; tentative D call: TRBD1 (5 bases). Germline CDR1 and CDR2: MGHRA and YSYEKL. The CDR3 has 14 amino acids. The V end lost 9 bases, the J end lost 2 bases, and 14 bases lay between the germline ends. CDR3 DNA: TGCGCCAGTTCCGTAGACAGAACTGGAAACACCATATATTTT. This gives the protein CASSVDRTGNTIYF.

The rearrangement joins TRBV9 to TRBJ2-1, with 12 bases identical to TRBD2. Trimming at V came to 0 bases and at J to 10 bases, leaving 5 bases not matched to a gene. Germline V lookup: CDR1 SGDLS, CDR2 YYNGEE. This CDR3 is 15 amino acids long. The CDR3 DNA is TGTGCCAGCAGCGTAGATCTAGCGGGAGGGGAGGAGCAGTTCTTC. This sequence encodes CASSVDLAGGEEQFF.

The chain links TRBV19 to TRBJ1-1; D is unclear. This CDR3 comprises 13 residues. Germline lookup yields CDR1 LNHDA and CDR2 SQIVND (reference sequence). With 1 base removed from V and 6 bases from J, the gap between germline ends came to 9 bases. In DNA, the CDR3 is TGTGCCAGTAGTATAGGCCCGGGCGCTGAAGCTTTCTTT. Protein sequence: CASSIGPGAEAFF.

The chain combines TRBV29-1 with TRBJ1-1; 7 bases align to TRBD1. Germline CDR1 reads SQVTM; CDR2 reads ANQGSEA. After removal of 6 bases from V and 2 bases from J, the junction contained 9 bases not matched to a gene. The CDR3 has 14 amino acids. The CDR3 DNA reads as TGCAGCGTCGCCGGGACAGAAGTAAACACTGAAGCTTTCTTT. Its translation: CSVAGTEVNTEAFF.

The V call is TRBV7-2, the J call TRBJ2-5; D is possibly TRBD1 (5 bases). Germline loops: CDR1 SGHTA, CDR2 FQGNSA. The germline V and J ends were trimmed by 6 bases and 5 bases, with 16 bases remaining between them. This CDR3 spans 14 amino acids. CDR3 sequence: CASRSWVGRETQYF. The CDR3 nucleotides read TGTGCCAGCAGGTCTTGGGTGGGGCGGGAGACCCAGTACTTC.

The V gene is TRBV28, the J gene TRBJ1-3, with D tentatively TRBD1 (5 bases). Germline-derived CDR1 and CDR2 are MDHEN and SYDVKM. V gave up 2 bases and J gave up 11 bases, with 16 bases separating them. The CDR3 has 14 amino acids. The CDR3: CASSLLSEGAAIYF. DNA for the CDR3: TGTGCCAGCAGTTTACTGTCAGAAGGGGCCGCCATATATTTT.

The chain recombines TRBV5-8 with TRBJ2-7; TRBD1 matches at 8 bases. The CDR3 is made up of 15 amino acids. V dropped 2 bases and J dropped 3; count of bases not matched to a gene: 7. CDR1 is SGHTS and CDR2 is YDEGEE in the germline V gene. The CDR3 nucleotides are TGTGCCAGCAGCTTAAGGACAGGGATATTCTACGAGCAGTACTTC. Its protein is CASSLRTGIFYEQYF.